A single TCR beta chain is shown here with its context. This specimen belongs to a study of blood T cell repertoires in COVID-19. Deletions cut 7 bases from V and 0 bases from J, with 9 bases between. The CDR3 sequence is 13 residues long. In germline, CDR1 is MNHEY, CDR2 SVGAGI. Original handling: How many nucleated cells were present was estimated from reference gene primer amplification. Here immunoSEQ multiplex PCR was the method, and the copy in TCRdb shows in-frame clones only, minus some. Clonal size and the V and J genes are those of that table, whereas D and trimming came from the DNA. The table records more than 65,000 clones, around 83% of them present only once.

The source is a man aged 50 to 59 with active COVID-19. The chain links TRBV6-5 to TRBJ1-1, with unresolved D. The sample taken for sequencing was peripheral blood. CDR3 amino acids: CASTVAVNTEAFF. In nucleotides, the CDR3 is TGTGCCAGCACCGTGGCCGTGAACACTGAAGCTTTCTTT.